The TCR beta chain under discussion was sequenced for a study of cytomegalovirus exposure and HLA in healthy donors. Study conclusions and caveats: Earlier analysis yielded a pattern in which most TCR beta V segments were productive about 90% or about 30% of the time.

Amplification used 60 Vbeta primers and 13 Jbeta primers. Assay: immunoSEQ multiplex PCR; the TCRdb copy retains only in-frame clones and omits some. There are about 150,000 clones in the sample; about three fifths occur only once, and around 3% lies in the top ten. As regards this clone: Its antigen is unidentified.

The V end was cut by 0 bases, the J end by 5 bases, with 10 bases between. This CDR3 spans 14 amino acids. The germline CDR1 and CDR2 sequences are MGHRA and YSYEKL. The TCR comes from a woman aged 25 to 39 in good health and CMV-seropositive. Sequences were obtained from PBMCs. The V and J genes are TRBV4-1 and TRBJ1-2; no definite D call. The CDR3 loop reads CASSQEGDGYGYTF. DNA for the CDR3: TGCGCCAGCAGCCAAGAAGGAGATGGGTATGGCTACACCTTC.